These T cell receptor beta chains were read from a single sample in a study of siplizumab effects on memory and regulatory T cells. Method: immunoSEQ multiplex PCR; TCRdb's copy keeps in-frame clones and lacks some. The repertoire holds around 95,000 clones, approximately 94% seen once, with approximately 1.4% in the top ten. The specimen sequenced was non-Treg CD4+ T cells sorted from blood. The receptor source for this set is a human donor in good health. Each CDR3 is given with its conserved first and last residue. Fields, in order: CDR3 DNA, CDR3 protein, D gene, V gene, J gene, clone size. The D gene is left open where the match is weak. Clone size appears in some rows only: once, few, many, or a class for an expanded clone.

TGTGCCAGCAGAAAGACAGGGGGTTATGGCTACACCTTC	CASRKTGGYGYTF	TRBD1	TRBV28	TRBJ1-2	NA
TGTGCCAGTAGACCCACAGGGGATGTTTTGGACACCTTC	CASRPTGDVLDTF	TRBD1	TRBV19	TRBJ1-2	NA
TGTGCCACCTCGAGACTAGGCCCCAACACCGGGGAGCTGTTTTTT	CATSRLGPNTGELFF	NA	TRBV27	TRBJ2-2	NA
TGTGCCAGCAGTGAAACGACTAGCGGTTACAATGAGCAGTTCTTC	CASSETTSGYNEQFF	TRBD2	TRBV6-1	TRBJ2-1	NA
TGTGCCAGCAGCTTAAAGCCTCCGGGACAGGGCTCCTATGGCTACACCTTC	CASSLKPPGQGSYGYTF	TRBD1	TRBV7-3	TRBJ1-2	NA
TGTGCTAGTGGTTTGGTCGCGGGGAGCGGGGGTAGCACAGATACGCAGTATTTT	CASGLVAGSGGSTDTQYF	TRBD2	TRBV12-5	TRBJ2-3	NA
TGTGCCAGTAGTCCTCGGGGCGAAAAACTGTTTTTT	CASSPRGEKLFF	NA	TRBV19	TRBJ1-4	NA
TGTGCCACCAAGGCCAGCGGAGAGACCCAGTACTTC	CATKASGETQYF	NA	TRBV15	TRBJ2-5	NA
TGTGCCATCAGTGAGTCGATCTCCGGAAACACCATATATTTT	CAISESISGNTIYF	NA	TRBV10-3	TRBJ1-3	once
TGTGCCAGCAGTTACTCGTTGGGAGCAATGGGGTATTTT	CASSYSLGAMGYF	NA	TRBV6-5	TRBJ2-3	once
TGTGCCAGCAGTTTCGCTAGGGGCAATGAGCAGTTCTTC	CASSFARGNEQFF	NA	TRBV6-6	TRBJ2-1	NA
TGTGCCAGCAGCTCAGTTTCGGGTGGGAGAGAGACCCAGTACTTC	CASSSVSGGRETQYF	NA	TRBV7-3	TRBJ2-5	NA
TGTGCCAGCAGTGACGCCAGGGGCAATGAAAAACTGTTTTTT	CASSDARGNEKLFF	NA	TRBV2	TRBJ1-4	NA